This passage covers 27 T cell receptor beta chains from one sample sequenced in a study of T cell responses to AZD1222 COVID-19 vaccine. TCRdb's table, derived via immunoSEQ multiplex PCR, lists solely in-frame clones and lacks some. The data show some 94,000 clones, with around nine tenths seen just once and roughly 5.3% held by the top ten. The sequences come from peripheral blood, collected 28 days after the second AZD1222 dose. These receptors all stem from an adult who received the AZD1222 COVID-19 vaccine.

This rearrangement joins TRBV21-1 to TRBJ2-7; the table calls TRBD2, which could not be checked here. TRBV21-1 corresponds to a pseudogene. This CDR3 region has 13 residues. The CDR3 DNA sequence: TGTGCCAGCAGCAAATGCGAGCCCTACGAGCAGTACGTC. Amino acids: CASSKCEPYEQYV.

This chain connects TRBV19 to TRBJ2-3; D is unclear. Germline-derived CDR1 and CDR2 are LNHDA and SQIVND (reference sequence). V was shortened by 4 bases and J by 4 bases, with 6 bases between the two germline ends. The CDR3 is 12 amino acids. The CDR3 loop is CASSKQADTQYF. The CDR3 DNA is TGTGCCAGTAGTAAGCAGGCAGATACGCAGTATTTT.

The gene calls are TRBV14 and TRBJ2-3, with D perhaps matching TRBD2 (5 bases). Looked up from germline, CDR1 is SGHDN and CDR2 is FVKESK. The CDR3 covers 15 residues. The V gene lost 5 bases and the J gene lost 1 base, with 13 bases spanning the gap. The CDR3 region is CASSENPGGTDTQYF. CDR3 DNA sequence: TGTGCCAGCAGCGAAAACCCCGGGGGCACAGATACGCAGTATTTT. Full variable domain (missing parts from reference TRBV14 and TRBJ2-3): EAGVTQFPSHSVIEKGQTVTLRCDPISGHDNLYWYRRVMGKEIKFLLHFVKESKQDESGMPNNRFLAERTGGTYSTLKVQPAELEDSGVYFCASSENPGGTDTQYFGPGTRLTVL.

The rearrangement uses TRBV6-5 and TRBJ1-1; D unresolved. The V end was cut by 0 bases, the J end by 1 base, with 9 bases between. From germline, CDR1 is MNHEY and CDR2 SVGAGI. The CDR3 extends over 15 amino acids. The CDR3 loop reads CASSYSSRKNTEAFF. CDR3 sequence (DNA): TGTGCCAGCAGTTACTCGAGTCGGAAGAACACTGAAGCTTTCTTT.

The gene calls are TRBV7-9 and TRBJ2-1, with unresolved D. CDR1 SEHNR and CDR2 FQNEAQ come from the germline V gene (reference sequence). V lost 1 base and J 7 bases, leaving 2 bases between the germline ends. The CDR3 spans 11 residues. CDR3 region: CASSLGNEQFF. DNA for the CDR3: TGTGCCAGCAGCTTAGGTAATGAGCAGTTCTTC.

The J gene is TRBJ2-7, the V gene TRBV7-2; D is uncertain. With 1 base removed from V and 5 bases from J, the gap between germline ends came to 12 bases. The CDR3 length is 14 residues. Germline-derived CDR1 and CDR2 are SGHTA and FQGNSA. For the CDR3, the DNA is TGTGCCAGCAGCTTAGTTCCGGCCTACGACGAGCAGTACTTC. Translated, it gives CASSLVPAYDEQYF.

The rearrangement uses TRBV3-1 (or the pseudogene TRBV3-2) and TRBJ1-1, with no clear D. V was trimmed by 3 bases and J by 1 base, leaving 6 bases between them. From germline, CDR1 is LGHDT and CDR2 YNNKEL (reference sequence). The CDR3 sequence is 13 residues long. This chain's CDR3 is CASSQGQNTEAFF. The CDR3 bases are TGTGCCAGCAGCCAGGGCCAGAACACTGAAGCTTTCTTT.

The chain has TRBV14 and TRBJ2-3; D remains ambiguous. Germline V lookup: CDR1 SGHDN, CDR2 FVKESK. The CDR3 loop spans 15 amino acids. Trimming left V 1 base short and J 1 base short, with 9 bases between. In nucleotides, the CDR3 is TGTGCCAGCAGCCAAGGCGTTGTGGGCACAGATACGCAGTATTTT. It encodes CASSQGVVGTDTQYF.

This chain joins TRBV6-5 and TRBJ2-1, with D perhaps TRBD2 (5 bases). Per the germline V gene, CDR1 is MNHEY and CDR2 is SVGAGI. V gave up 8 bases and J gave up 0 bases, with 14 bases separating them. This CDR3 has 15 residues. The CDR3 DNA is TGTGCCAGCTGGAGGACGGAAAGCTCCTACAATGAGCAGTTCTTC. Residues: CASWRTESSYNEQFF.

CDR3 sequence (DNA): TGTGCCAGTAGTGAGGCCCTGAATTCCTACGAGCAGTACTTC. Translated, it gives CASSEALNSYEQYF. The V and J genes are TRBV19 and TRBJ2-7; D is unclear. Germline CDR1 LNHDA, CDR2 SQIVND (reference sequence). This CDR3 has 14 residues. The V gene lost 5 bases and the J gene lost 1 base, with 12 bases spanning the gap.

V gene TRBV7-2 combines with J gene TRBJ2-5; D not certain. The CDR3 sequence is 13 residues long. CDR1 is SGHTA, CDR2 FQGNSA, per germline. The V end was cut by 2 bases, the J end by 0 bases, with 4 bases between. This CDR3 is CASSLTNQETQYF. CDR3 DNA sequence: TGTGCCAGCAGCTTAACTAACCAAGAGACCCAGTACTTC.

The V gene is TRBV10-3, the J gene TRBJ2-3; 8 nucleotides line up with TRBD2. The CDR3 sequence is 16 residues long. Trimming took 4 bases from V and 4 from J; bases not matched to a gene: 10. The germline V gene encodes CDR1 ENHRY and CDR2 SYGVKD. CDR3 residues: CAISGHRSSGSDTQYF. Written as DNA, the CDR3 is TGTGCCATCAGTGGGCATCGGTCTAGCGGGTCAGATACGCAGTATTTT.

The genes are TRBV9 and TRBJ2-3; 8 nucleotides align to TRBD2. The length of the CDR3 is 15 residues. Germline lookup yields CDR1 SGDLS and CDR2 YYNGEE. J gave up 0 bases and V 0 bases, and 0 bases lay outside the gene matches. In DNA form, the CDR3 reads TGTGCCAGCAGCGTAGCGGGGGGGAGCACAGATACGCAGTATTTT. Translated, it gives CASSVAGGSTDTQYF.

The V gene is TRBV10-3, the J gene TRBJ1-1; 7 bases are shared with TRBD1. The length of the CDR3 is 14 residues. Looked up from germline, CDR1 is ENHRY and CDR2 is SYGVKD. V shed 10 bases, J shed 5 bases, and the junction held 13 bases outside the gene matches. The CDR3 region has the DNA TGTGCCAGCCACCCCGACAGGGAAGGGACTGAAGCTTTCTTT. Translation: CASHPDREGTEAFF.

The CDR3 sequence is CASSSRTGGYIPPHSEQFF. The CDR3 coding sequence is TGTGCCAGTAGTAGTCGGACAGGGGGCTATATCCCCCCCCACAGTGAGCAGTTCTTC. The chain employs TRBV19 and TRBJ2-1, with TRBD1 matching over 11 bases. The CDR3 covers 19 residues. V shed 4 bases, J shed 9 bases, and the junction held 20 bases outside the gene matches. CDR1 and CDR2 from the germline V gene are LNHDA and SQIVND (reference sequence).

This chain links TRBV9 with TRBJ1-3; D is ambiguous. The CDR3 extends over 15 amino acids. CDR1 is SGDLS and CDR2 is YYNGEE in the germline V gene. Trimming removed 3 bases at V and 8 bases at J, with 18 bases between. CDR3 region: CASSALSGESDTIYF. The CDR3 bases are TGTGCCAGCAGCGCCCTTAGCGGGGAGAGCGACACCATATATTTT.

On this clone: Because the CDR3 is missing its conserved closing phenylalanine or tryptophan, this is likely a read error. The DNA is omitted, as the CDR3 cannot be located on it reliably, and the CDR3 follows TCRdb's listing. The chain carries TRBV9 and TRBJ2-3; TRBD2, the table's D call, lacks a check against the DNA. The CDR3 length is 13 residues, termini included. CDR1 is SGDLS and CDR2 is YYNGEE in the germline V gene. The chain's CDR3 is CASSARPWGVPKY.

The CDR3 coding sequence is TGTGCCAGCAGCTTAGCATTTGGGCAAGCTAATGAGCAGTTCTTC. This codes for CASSLAFGQANEQFF. The V call is TRBV7-9, the J call TRBJ2-1; D is unresolved. The CDR3 runs 15 residues. V was shortened by 0 bases and J by 7 bases, with 13 bases between the two germline ends. Germline loops: CDR1 SEHNR, CDR2 FQNEAQ (reference sequence).

The J gene is TRBJ2-1, the V gene TRBV4-2; 8 bases agree with TRBD1. After removal of 1 base from V and 4 bases from J, the junction contained 24 bases not matched to a gene. The germline gives CDR1 LGHNA, CDR2 YNFKEQ. The CDR3 extends over 22 amino acids. The DNA of the CDR3 is TGTGCCAGCAGCCAAGGGACCGGACAGGGTAGTACCCTCCTCTGGGCGTACAATGAGCAGTTCTTC. Its translation: CASSQGTGQGSTLLWAYNEQFF.

This clone appeared a single time. This chain connects TRBV6-5 to TRBJ1-1; D not certain. The germline V gene has CDR1 MNHEY and CDR2 SVGAGI. The CDR3 sequence is 13 residues long. V was trimmed by 2 bases and J by 6 bases, leaving 10 bases between them. In DNA form, the CDR3 reads TGTGCCAGCAGTTACCTAGAAAACCCTGAAGCTTTCTTT. Amino acid sequence: CASSYLENPEAFF.

The gene calls are TRBV15 and TRBJ1-2; TRBD1 matches at 7 bases. V dropped 5 bases and J dropped 3; count of bases not matched to a gene: 9. The V gene's germline CDR1 is LNHNV and CDR2 YYDKDF (reference sequence). This CDR3 region has 15 residues. In DNA, the CDR3 is TGTGCCACCAGCCCATCCCCAACAGGGGACTATGGCTACACCTTC. This gives the protein CATSPSPTGDYGYTF.

This clone was seen once. This chain uses TRBV4-2 with TRBJ1-2, with TRBD1 identical over 7 bases. From germline, CDR1 is LGHNA and CDR2 YNFKEQ. The CDR3 sequence is 15 residues long. The trim removed 1 base at V and 2 bases at J, leaving 4 bases unmatched. In DNA, the CDR3 is TGTGCCAGCAGCCAAGGAGCGGGACAGAACTATGGCTACACCTTC. Protein sequence: CASSQGAGQNYGYTF.

The J gene is TRBJ1-6, the V gene TRBV6-5; D is possibly TRBD1 (6 bases). The ends were cut back, 2 bases at V and 6 bases at J, with 14 bases in the middle. Germline V gene data show CDR1 as MNHEY and CDR2 as SVGAGI. The CDR3 length is 16 residues. The CDR3 spells CASSYGVRQVNSPLHF. The CDR3, as DNA: TGTGCCAGCAGTTACGGGGTGAGACAGGTTAATTCACCCCTCCACTTT.

The chain recombines TRBV3-1 (or the pseudogene TRBV3-2) with TRBJ2-7; TRBD1 aligns across 12 bases. This CDR3 is built from 15 residues. J lost 5 bases, V lost 5 bases, and 7 bases had no gene match. Looked up from germline, CDR1 is LGHDT and CDR2 is YNNKEL (reference sequence). The CDR3 DNA reads TGTGCCAGCAGCAACCGGGACAGGGGGCGGAACGAGCAGTACTTC. It is translated as CASSNRDRGRNEQYF.

This chain joins TRBV6-5 and TRBJ1-1; TRBD1 agrees at 7 bases. The CDR3 has 13 amino acids. Trimming at V came to 0 bases and at J to 5 bases, leaving 0 bases not matched to a gene. CDR1 is MNHEY and CDR2 is SVGAGI in the germline V gene. The CDR3 sequence is CASSYSTGTEAFF. The CDR3 bases are TGTGCCAGCAGTTACTCGACAGGGACTGAAGCTTTCTTT.

The rearrangement links TRBV6-5 to TRBJ2-5; perhaps D is TRBD1 or TRBD2 (7 bases each). The ends were cut back, 6 bases at V and 3 bases at J, with 14 bases in the middle. The CDR3 runs to 14 residues. Germline CDR1 and CDR2: MNHEY and SVGAGI. In DNA form, the CDR3 reads TGTGCCAGCAGCCCCCAGGGGGGGAAAGAGACCCAGTACTTC. Translation gives CASSPQGGKETQYF.

The table lists this clone with a count of one. The chain recombines TRBV13 with TRBJ1-1; TRBD1 aligns across 9 bases. The CDR3 has 15 amino acids. In germline, CDR1 is PRHDT, CDR2 FYEKMQ (reference sequence). Trimming removed 5 bases from V and 5 bases from J; junction bases left unmatched: 9. Here the CDR3 reads CASSPRTGVRTEAFF. For the CDR3, the DNA is TGTGCCAGCAGCCCGAGGACAGGGGTTCGTACTGAAGCTTTCTTT.